A single sample gave rise to the 11 T cell receptor beta chains below, sequenced in a study of CD8 T cells in Susac syndrome. Roughly 0.45 to 1 ug RNA was reverse transcribed with random hexamers. Using its own MiXCR run on the immunoSEQ multiplex PCR reads, TCRdb lists one record per CDR3 protein. The sample has some 190,000 distinct CDR3 sequences, approximately 94% seen once. The sample was CD4+ T cells from PBMCs. The source is a human donor in good health.

This clonotype was seen a few times. The chain carries TRBV20-1 and TRBJ2-1; TRBD1 matches at 8 bases. From germline, CDR1 is DFQATT and CDR2 SNEGSKA (reference sequence). The CDR3 length is 14 residues. V dropped 5 bases and J dropped 2; count of bases not matched to a gene: 5. This CDR3 reads CSASGTGTYNEQFF. For the CDR3, the DNA is TGCAGTGCTTCCGGGACAGGAACCTACAATGAGCAGTTCTTC.

The chain is built from TRBV20-1 and TRBJ1-5; no clear D. Germline CDR1 reads DFQATT; CDR2 reads SNEGSKA (reference sequence). CDR3 length: 13 amino acids. Trimming stripped 6 bases from V and 7 bases from J, with 16 bases between. The CDR3: CSALKEGRQPQHF. CDR3 nucleotides: TGCAGTGCCCTAAAGGAGGGTAGGCAGCCCCAGCATTTT.

The V call is TRBV27, the J call TRBJ2-2; the D gene is possibly TRBD1 (5 bases). The CDR3 spans 13 residues. Trimming pared 6 bases from V and 4 bases from J, leaving 9 bases between. Germline-derived CDR1 and CDR2 are MNHEY and SMNVEV (reference sequence). The CDR3: CASSYGATGELFF. The DNA of the CDR3 is TGTGCCAGCAGCTATGGGGCCACCGGGGAGCTGTTTTTT.

The chain combines TRBV2 with TRBJ2-7; D is uncertain. Looked up from germline, CDR1 is SNHLY and CDR2 is FYNNEI. The V end lost 7 bases, the J end lost 6 bases, and 19 bases lay between the germline ends. The CDR3 sequence is 14 residues long. This chain's CDR3 is CASTLELRPLEQYF. CDR3 nucleotide sequence: TGTGCCAGCACCCTCGAGCTTCGCCCCCTCGAGCAGTACTTC. The full variable domain, rest sourced from reference TRBV2 and TRBJ2-7, is EPEVTQTPSHQVTQMGQEVILRCVPISNHLYFYWYRQILGQKVEFLVSFYNNEISEKSEIFDDQFSVERPDGSNFTLKIRSTKLEDSAMYFCASTLELRPLEQYFGPGTRLTVT.

The chain uses TRBV15 and TRBJ1-2, with D perhaps TRBD1 (6 bases). This CDR3 is 14 amino acids long. The V end lost 1 base, the J end lost 5 bases, and 11 bases lay between the germline ends. CDR1 is LNHNV and CDR2 is YYDKDF in the germline V gene (reference sequence). The CDR3 DNA reads as TGTGCCACCAGCAGAGCCGCAGGGGTGTATGGCTACACCTTC. This gives the protein CATSRAAGVYGYTF.

The chain is built from TRBV3-1 and TRBJ2-5, with 8 bases fitting TRBD1. The CDR3 covers 13 residues. V lost 4 bases, J lost 4 bases, and 2 bases stayed unmatched. Per the germline V gene, CDR1 is LGHDT and CDR2 is YNNKEL (reference sequence). The CDR3 nucleotides are TGTGCCAGCAGCCGCAGGGGGCGAGAGACCCAGTACTTC. Translating gives CASSRRGRETQYF.

V is TRBV10-1 and J is TRBJ2-7, with TRBD1 matching over 11 bases. The V gene's germline CDR1 is WNHNN and CDR2 SYGVQD (reference sequence). The CDR3 runs 18 residues. The V segment lost 2 bases and the J segment 3 bases; nucleotides outside the gene matches: 12. The CDR3 DNA reads as TGCGCCAGCAGTGAGCCCCTCCCTGGACAGGGGGCTAACTACGAGCAGTACGTC. Translation gives CASSEPLPGQGANYEQYV.

This chain connects TRBV7-9 to TRBJ2-5; either TRBD1 or TRBD2 may supply D (5 bases each). From germline, CDR1 is SEHNR and CDR2 FQNEAQ (reference sequence). CDR3 length: 17 residues. Trimming took off 3 bases at V and 1 base at J, with 18 bases between the two ends. The CDR3 loop is CASSFNLGPTGQETQYF. CDR3 DNA sequence: TGTGCCAGCAGCTTCAACCTGGGACCCACTGGCCAAGAGACCCAGTACTTC.

The rearrangement joins TRBV14 to TRBJ2-7; 10 bases align to TRBD1. The CDR3 consists of 14 residues. Losses at the gene ends were 6 bases for V and 3 bases for J; bases not matched to a gene: 5. Germline V gives CDR1 SGHDN, CDR2 FVKESK. CDR3 amino acids: CASSRDRGSYEQYF. DNA of the CDR3: TGTGCCAGCAGTCGGGACAGGGGTAGCTACGAGCAGTACTTC.

The V call is TRBV9, the J call TRBJ2-7; D perhaps matches TRBD1 (6 bases). In germline, CDR1 is SGDLS, CDR2 YYNGEE. The CDR3 loop spans 16 amino acids. With 0 bases removed from V and 2 bases from J, the gap between germline ends came to 15 bases. In DNA form, the CDR3 reads TGTGCCAGCAGCGTAGGAAGTCCGGGACAAACCTACGAGCAGTACTTC. Amino acid sequence: CASSVGSPGQTYEQYF.

This chain links TRBV9 with TRBJ1-5; 7 nucleotides agree with TRBD1. Germline V CDR1 and CDR2: SGDLS, YYNGEE. V shed 6 bases, J shed 6 bases, and the junction held 12 bases outside the gene matches. The CDR3 consists of 15 residues. The CDR3, as DNA: TGTGCCAGCACCCAGGGGGTAGGGGGCCTTCAGCCCCAGCATTTT. Translation: CASTQGVGGLQPQHF. The variable domain in full, completed from reference TRBV9 and TRBJ1-5, reads DSGVTQTPKHLITATGQRVTLRCSPRSGDLSVYWYQQSLDQGLQFLIQYYNGEERAKGNILERFSAQQFPDLHSELNLSSLELGDSALYFCASTQGVGGLQPQHFGDGTRLSIL.